These 30 T cell receptor beta chains share one sample of origin, sequenced in a study of blood T cell repertoires in COVID-19 (dated by TCRdb to 2020 to 2022). Libraries came from the immunoSEQ multiplex PCR assay. Not all clones reach the TCRdb copy of this immuneACCESS table, which keeps in-frame sequences only. Checked studies attribute under half of the gap to unresolved V genes and leave the rest unexplained. Within this sample are some 170,000 clones, with around 90% of them counted one time only. The top ten constitute around 1.5% of the sample. The sample comprised peripheral blood. The receptors originated from a woman between 45 and 60 years old with acute or convalescent COVID-19.

This clone was detected only once. The chain has TRBV6-2 or TRBV6-3 and TRBJ2-5, with 7 bases lining up with TRBD2. Germline loops: CDR1 MNHEY, CDR2 SVGEGT. With 2 bases clipped from V and 4 bases from J, the junction kept 10 bases outside the gene matches. The length of the CDR3 is 16 residues. The CDR3, as DNA: TGTGCCAGCAGTTACAGCCTGGGAGGGCCGGGAGAGACCCAGTACTTC. It encodes CASSYSLGGPGETQYF.

A note on this clone: Other nucleotide sequences in the sample specify the same CDR3. The chain combines TRBV3-1 (or the pseudogene TRBV3-2) with TRBJ2-7; tentatively, D is TRBD1 (7 bases). The CDR3 extends over 14 amino acids. V lost 1 base, J lost 4 bases, and 11 bases lay in between. The germline V gene has CDR1 LGHDT and CDR2 YNNKEL (reference sequence). The CDR3 here is CASSQARDSYEQYF. CDR3 bases: TGTGCCAGCAGCCAAGCGCGGGACAGTTACGAGCAGTACTTC.

The chain is built from TRBV28 and TRBJ1-5, with a weak D call TRBD1 (6 bases). The germline V and J ends were trimmed by 6 bases and 7 bases, with 16 bases remaining between them. CDR3 length equals 14 residues. Germline-derived CDR1 and CDR2 are MDHEN and SYDVKM. The CDR3 is CASRFRGPGQPQHF. In DNA form, the CDR3 reads TGTGCCAGCAGGTTCAGGGGACCGGGACAGCCCCAGCATTTT.

This sequence joins TRBV15 and TRBJ1-6; TRBD1 aligns across 7 bases. The trim removed 0 bases at V and 9 bases at J, leaving 5 bases unmatched. Germline CDR1 and CDR2: LNHNV and YYDKDF (reference sequence). The CDR3 runs 15 residues. Here the CDR3 reads CATSREGGIGSPLHF. The DNA for the CDR3 is TGTGCCACCAGCAGAGAAGGGGGCATCGGTTCACCCCTCCACTTT.

The chain links TRBV19 to TRBJ1-2, with D possibly TRBD1 on 5 matching bases. The CDR3 consists of 12 residues. V lost 6 bases and J lost 8, with 13 bases in between. Germline V gives CDR1 LNHDA, CDR2 SQIVND (reference sequence). The CDR3 nucleotides are TGTGCCAGTAGCTTGGGGCTCACCGGCTACACCTTC. Residues: CASSLGLTGYTF.

V usage is TRBV19 and J usage is TRBJ1-1, with D hard to call. In germline, CDR1 is LNHDA, CDR2 SQIVND (reference sequence). CDR3 length equals 11 residues. V was cut by 7 bases and J by 10 bases, with 13 bases left in between. The CDR3 DNA follows: TGTGCCAGTACCCACGAGGAGGGAGCTTTCTTT. It is translated as CASTHEEGAFF.

V is TRBV19 and J is TRBJ2-2; TRBD1 matches 9 bases. The length of the CDR3 is 20 residues. Per the germline V gene, CDR1 is LNHDA and CDR2 is SQIVND (reference sequence). V trimming: 5 bases; J trimming: 1 base; junction bases outside the gene matches: 17. The CDR3 spells CASSVTTGTGREGNTGELFF. The CDR3 DNA sequence: TGTGCCAGTAGTGTGACCACCGGGACAGGGAGGGAAGGGAACACCGGGGAGCTGTTTTTT.

The V gene is TRBV24-1, the J gene TRBJ2-1, with 8 positions matching TRBD2. The CDR3 contains 17 residues. Germline V CDR1 and CDR2: KGHDR, SFDVKD. V was pared by 3 bases and J by 4 bases, with 10 bases of the junction left unmatched. The CDR3 loop is CATSDPNSGGRYNEQFF. The DNA of the CDR3 is TGTGCCACCAGTGATCCTAACAGCGGGGGAAGATACAATGAGCAGTTCTTC.

The chain links TRBV16 to TRBJ1-1; D gene uncertain. V was clipped by 7 bases and J by 0 bases, with 9 bases between them. Germline assignment: CDR1 KGHSY and CDR2 FQNENV. The CDR3 runs 13 residues. The CDR3, as DNA: TGTGCCAGCACCGCCCCAGTGAACACTGAAGCTTTCTTT. It translates to CASTAPVNTEAFF. The full variable domain, with the rest looked up from reference TRBV16 and TRBJ1-1, is GEEVAQTPKHLVRGEGQKAKLYCAPIKGHSYVFWYQQVLKNEFKFLISFQNENVFDETGMPKERFSAKCLPNSPCSLEIQATKLEDSAVYFCASTAPVNTEAFFGQGTRLTVV.

This clone was observed once. The junction does not match germline at one end; this may be a read error. The J gene is TRBJ2-7, the V gene TRBV11-2, with D perhaps matching TRBD1 (6 bases). Germline loops: CDR1 SGHAT, CDR2 FQNNGV. The CDR3 has 13 amino acids. CDR3 region: CASTLLGTPQQYF. In nucleotides, the CDR3 is TGTGCCAGCACCTTACTTGGGACACCACAACAGTACTTC.

The CDR3: CASSLNPRAYEQYF. CDR3 DNA: TGCGCCAGCAGCTTGAACCCCAGGGCCTACGAGCAGTACTTC. The chain has TRBV5-1 and TRBJ2-7; a possible D gene is TRBD1 (5 bases). The CDR3 has 14 amino acids. Germline V lookup: CDR1 SGHRS, CDR2 YFSETQ. Trimming cost V 1 base and J 2 bases, with 10 bases left between them.

This clone was detected once. This sequence joins TRBV7-9 and TRBJ2-3, with 11 bases that match TRBD1. The V gene end was trimmed by 8 bases and the J gene end by 6 bases; junction bases not matched to a gene: 10. The CDR3 loop spans 15 amino acids. Germline assignment: CDR1 SEHNR and CDR2 FQNEAQ (reference sequence). The CDR3, as DNA: TGTGCCAGCGGACCCGGGACAGGGGGGGCGGATACGCAGTATTTT. Translation: CASGPGTGGADTQYF.

The rearrangement links TRBV18 to TRBJ1-2, with 7 bases aligning to TRBD1. The CDR3 spans 13 residues. Germline V lookup: CDR1 KGHSH, CDR2 LQKENI. J gave up 1 base and V 6 bases, and 2 bases lay outside the gene matches. CDR3 sequence reads: CASSRDSNYGYTF. CDR3 bases: TGTGCCAGCTCGAGGGACAGTAACTATGGCTACACCTTC.

This sequence joins TRBV18 and TRBJ1-1; 8 bases align to TRBD1. CDR3 length: 16 residues. CDR1 and CDR2 (germline): KGHSH, LQKENI. The junction had 7 bases not matched to a gene; V was cut back by 0 bases and J by 4 bases. CDR3 sequence reads: CASSPPAGGEGTEAFF. The DNA of the CDR3 is TGTGCCAGCTCACCACCGGCAGGGGGCGAGGGCACTGAAGCTTTCTTT.

The chain combines TRBV5-1 with TRBJ1-4, with D uncertain. This CDR3 comprises 15 residues. The V gene lost 0 bases and the J gene lost 6 bases, with 12 bases spanning the gap. Looked up from germline, CDR1 is SGHRS and CDR2 is YFSETQ. The CDR3 here is CASSLGDRVDEKLFF. CDR3 in DNA: TGCGCCAGCAGCTTGGGCGACCGGGTAGATGAAAAACTGTTTTTT.

This sequence joins TRBV7-9 and TRBJ1-1; D gene ambiguous. Germline V gene sequence: CDR1 SEHNR, CDR2 FQNEAQ (reference sequence). The CDR3 sequence is 12 residues long. V lost 5 bases and J lost 7, with 11 bases in between. The CDR3 loop reads CASSLTTGEAFF. CDR3 DNA sequence: TGTGCCAGCAGCCTGACTACGGGTGAAGCTTTCTTT.

CDR3 sequence reads: CASSLTPGQETQYF. In DNA form, the CDR3 reads TGTGCCAGCAGCTTAACGCCGGGTCAAGAGACCCAGTACTTC. The chain uses TRBV7-8 and TRBJ2-5, with unresolved D. Germline loops: CDR1 SGHVS, CDR2 FQNEAQ. The CDR3 length is 14 residues. V dropped 2 bases and J dropped 2 bases, with 9 bases sitting between them.

The CDR3 DNA follows: TGTGCCAGCAGCGATGGGACTGCGGATACGCAGTATTTT. It translates to CASSDGTADTQYF. This chain connects TRBV2 to TRBJ2-3; D may be TRBD2 (6 bases). The CDR3 covers 13 residues. V dropped 6 bases and J dropped 6 bases, with 13 bases sitting between them. Looked up from germline, CDR1 is SNHLY and CDR2 is FYNNEI.

V gene TRBV5-1 combines with J gene TRBJ1-1, with D possibly matching TRBD1 (6 bases). The germline V and J ends were trimmed by 4 bases and 12 bases, with 16 bases remaining between them. This CDR3 is 12 amino acids long. Germline CDR1 reads SGHRS; CDR2 reads YFSETQ. The CDR3 here is CASSHGAGDPFF. As DNA, the CDR3 is TGCGCCAGCAGCCACGGGGCAGGGGATCCTTTCTTT.

With respect to this clone: A read error may account for a junction end that differs from germline. The chain couples TRBV10-1 to TRBJ2-1; tentative D call: TRBD2 (5 bases). There are 14 residues in the CDR3. Germline V gene lookup returns CDR1 WNHNN and CDR2 SYGVQD (reference sequence). The CDR3 sequence is CASSQSRFGDEQFF. CDR3 coding DNA: TGCGCCAGCAGTCAGTCCAGGTTCGGGGATGAGCAGTTCTTC.

V usage is TRBV18 and J usage is TRBJ2-5; D may be TRBD2 (6 bases). The CDR3 spans 16 residues. Trimming removed 3 bases from V and 2 bases from J, with 16 bases in between. The germline V gene has CDR1 KGHSH and CDR2 LQKENI. CDR3 in amino acids: CASSPLNAGPQETQYF. The CDR3 bases are TGTGCCAGCTCACCCCTTAACGCGGGGCCACAAGAGACCCAGTACTTC. The entire variable domain, with the rest obtained from reference TRBV18 and TRBJ2-5, is as follows: NAGVMQNPRHLVRRRGQEARLRCSPMKGHSHVYWYRQLPEEGLKFMVYLQKENIIDESGMPKERFSAEFPKEGPSILRIQQVVRGDSAAYFCASSPLNAGPQETQYFGPGTRLLVL.

The rearrangement links TRBV21-1 to TRBJ2-6; the table's D call of TRBD2 was not tested on the DNA. TRBV21-1 is assigned pseudogene status. The CDR3 runs to 19 residues. CDR3 protein: CASSKRRCVPGSGANVLTF. DNA of the CDR3: TGTGCCAGCAGCAAACGCCGATGTGTCCCGGGCTCTGGGGCCAACGTCCTGACTTTC.

This clone appeared a few times. The chain has TRBV27 and TRBJ2-7; 7 nucleotides agree with TRBD2. V lost 2 bases, J lost 2 bases, and 6 bases stayed unmatched. This CDR3 is 15 amino acids long. Germline V gene data show CDR1 as MNHEY and CDR2 as SMNVEV (reference sequence). The CDR3 region has the DNA TGTGCCAGCAGTTTAGGGAGGGGCCCTACCTACGAGCAGTACTTC. It translates to CASSLGRGPTYEQYF.

The rearrangement links TRBV6-5 to TRBJ1-1; D not certain. Germline V gene sequence: CDR1 MNHEY, CDR2 SVGAGI. Trimming removed 0 bases at V and 1 base at J, with 12 bases between. This CDR3 region has 16 residues. This chain's CDR3 is CASSYSIVAGNTEAFF. Here the CDR3 DNA reads TGTGCCAGCAGTTACTCGATTGTGGCAGGGAACACTGAAGCTTTCTTT.

The rearrangement links TRBV25-1 to TRBJ1-5; tentatively, D is TRBD1 (5 bases). Between the trimmed V and J ends, which lost 7 bases and 3 bases, there was a span of 13 bases. From germline, CDR1 is MGHDK and CDR2 SYGVNS. This CDR3 has 14 residues. CDR3 coding DNA: TGTGCCAGCAAAAGCGGGGGACCCAATCAGCCCCAGCATTTT. This translates into CASKSGGPNQPQHF.

The V gene is TRBV5-1, the J gene TRBJ2-7; D possibly corresponds to TRBD2 (5 bases). Germline values: CDR1 SGHRS, CDR2 YFSETQ. This CDR3 region has 15 residues. The V and J ends lost 3 bases and 1 base respectively, with 14 bases between them. The CDR3 sequence is CASSSLGVGSYEQYF. DNA of the CDR3: TGCGCCAGCAGCTCCCTCGGGGTTGGTTCCTACGAGCAGTACTTC. Full variable domain (outside the CDR3, taken from reference TRBV5-1 and TRBJ2-7): KAGVTQTPRYLIKTRGQQVTLSCSPISGHRSVSWYQQTPGQGLQFLFEYFSETQRNKGNFPGRFSGRQFSNSRSEMNVSTLELGDSALYLCASSSLGVGSYEQYFGPGTRLTVT.

The chain uses TRBV30 and TRBJ1-2, with TRBD1 matching over 11 bases. The CDR3 totals 15 residues. In germline, CDR1 is GTSNPN, CDR2 SVGIG (reference sequence). Trimming cost V 3 bases and J 3 bases; bases outside gene matches: 6. In DNA form, the CDR3 reads TGTGCCTGGAGGGGGACAGGGGGGCCATACTATGGCTACACCTTC. As protein: CAWRGTGGPYYGYTF.

In nucleotides, the CDR3 is TGTGCCAGCAGCGTAGCGGGACTAGCGTCCAATGAGCAGTTCTTC. Its translation: CASSVAGLASNEQFF. The chain uses TRBV9 and TRBJ2-1; 10 bases are shared with TRBD2. This CDR3 is 15 amino acids long. Losses at the gene ends were 0 bases for V and 6 bases for J; bases not matched to a gene: 3. Per germline, CDR1 SGDLS and CDR2 YYNGEE.

The rearrangement joins TRBV7-9 to TRBJ2-5, with no clear D. CDR1 and CDR2 (germline): SEHNR, FQNEAQ (reference sequence). The CDR3 contains 13 residues. Deletions cut 5 bases from V and 5 bases from J, with 12 bases between. CDR3 nucleotides: TGTGCCAGCAGCCTCTTCGGGTCTGAGACCCAGTACTTC. Protein product: CASSLFGSETQYF.

The gene calls are TRBV5-5 and TRBJ2-1, with 9 bases identical to TRBD1. This CDR3 has 12 residues. Germline V lookup: CDR1 SGHKS, CDR2 YYEKEE (reference sequence). The junction had 5 bases not matched to a gene; V was cut back by 1 base and J by 15 bases. In DNA form, the CDR3 reads TGTGCCAGCAGCTTGTTGAGACAGGGGGGGTTCTTC. Its translation is CASSLLRQGGFF.